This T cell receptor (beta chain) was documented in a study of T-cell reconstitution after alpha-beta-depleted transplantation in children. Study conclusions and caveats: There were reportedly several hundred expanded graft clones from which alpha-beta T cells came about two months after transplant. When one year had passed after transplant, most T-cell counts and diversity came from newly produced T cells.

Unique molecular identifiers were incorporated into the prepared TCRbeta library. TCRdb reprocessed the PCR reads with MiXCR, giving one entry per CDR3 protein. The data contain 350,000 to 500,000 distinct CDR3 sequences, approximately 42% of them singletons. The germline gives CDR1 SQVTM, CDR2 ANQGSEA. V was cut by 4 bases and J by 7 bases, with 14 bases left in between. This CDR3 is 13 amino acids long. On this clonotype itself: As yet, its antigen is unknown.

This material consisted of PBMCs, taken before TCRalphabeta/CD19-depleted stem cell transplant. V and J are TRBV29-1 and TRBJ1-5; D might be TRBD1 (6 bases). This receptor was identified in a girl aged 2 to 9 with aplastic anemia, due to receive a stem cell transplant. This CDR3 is CSVGGGRGQPQHF. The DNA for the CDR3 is TGCAGCGTTGGAGGGGGGAGAGGGCAGCCCCAGCATTTT.